The 9 T cell receptor beta chains reported below all come from one sample, sequenced in a study of T cells in Graves' hyperthyroidism and ophthalmopathy. TCR beta CDR3 sequences were amplified from RNA transcripts. During a first-round RT-PCR of the TCR CDR3, the HTBI primer set was used. TCRdb fed the multiplex PCR reads into MiXCR, producing one record per CDR3 protein. The sample records 450,000 to 650,000 distinct CDR3 sequences, 17% being singletons. The sample taken for sequencing was blood. The receptors were gathered from a woman under 30 with Graves' ophthalmopathy.

Many counts were recorded for this clonotype. CDR3 bases: TGCAGCGGGACAGGGTCGGCCTACGAACTGAACACTGAAGCTTTCTTT. This sequence encodes CSGTGSAYELNTEAFF. The chain carries TRBV29-1 and TRBJ1-1; 8 positions agree with TRBD1. The CDR3 has 16 amino acids. The germline gives CDR1 SQVTM, CDR2 ANQGSEA. V lost 7 bases, J lost 0 bases, and 13 bases stayed unmatched.

V usage is TRBV2 and J usage is TRBJ1-2, with D possibly TRBD1 on 5 matching bases. Germline assignment: CDR1 SNHLY and CDR2 FYNNEI. Trimming removed 4 bases at V and 7 bases at J, with 22 bases between. This CDR3 region has 16 residues. The CDR3 region has the DNA TGTGCCAGCAGTGTTTATTATTTATGGGGGACTGGTGGCTACACCTTC. Its translation is CASSVYYLWGTGGYTF.

This clonotype was observed at least ten times. This chain uses TRBV11-3 with TRBJ2-7; TRBD1 matches at 7 bases. Germline-derived CDR1 and CDR2 are SGHNT and YENEEA. J was trimmed by 5 bases and V by 3 bases; bases with no gene match: 7. The CDR3 is 14 residues long. Here the CDR3 reads CASSLGQGVNEQYF. In nucleotides, the CDR3 is TGTGCCAGCAGCTTGGGTCAGGGGGTCAACGAGCAGTACTTC.

This clonotype has a count of ten or more. V usage is TRBV7-2 and J usage is TRBJ2-6; TRBD1 aligns across 7 bases. The CDR3 covers 13 residues. Per the germline V gene, CDR1 is SGHTA and CDR2 is FQGNSA. Trimming removed 4 bases from V and 7 bases from J; junction bases left unmatched: 1. In nucleotides, the CDR3 is TGTGCCAGCAGCTACAGGGGAGCCAACGTCCTGACTTTC. Translated, it gives CASSYRGANVLTF.

CDR3 in amino acids: CASSPGGSWTGELFF. DNA of the CDR3: TGTGCCAGCAGTCCAGGGGGAAGTTGGACCGGGGAGCTGTTTTTT. V is TRBV28 and J is TRBJ2-2; TRBD1 matches 7 bases. The CDR3 is 15 amino acids. Per germline, CDR1 MDHEN and CDR2 SYDVKM. Unmatched junction bases numbered 8, after V lost 5 bases and J lost 5 bases.

The rearrangement uses TRBV4-3 and TRBJ1-4; perhaps TRBD1 as D (6 bases). In germline, CDR1 is LGHNA, CDR2 YSLEER. V lost 0 bases and J 11 bases, leaving 16 bases between the germline ends. The CDR3 runs to 15 residues. CDR3 protein: CASSQERHPRGKLFF. The CDR3 coding sequence is TGCGCCAGCAGCCAAGAAAGGCACCCTAGGGGGAAACTGTTTTTT.

This clonotype has only a few counts. The V and J genes are TRBV10-3 and TRBJ2-2, with 10 bases aligning to TRBD1. Trimming took 6 bases from V and 5 from J; bases not matched to a gene: 3. CDR1 and CDR2 from the germline V gene are ENHRY and SYGVKD. This CDR3 has 14 amino acids. CDR3 in amino acids: CAIRGTGDTGELFF. In DNA, the CDR3 is TGTGCCATCAGAGGGACAGGGGATACCGGGGAGCTGTTTTTT.

In this sample, this clonotype turned up many times. The chain recombines TRBV28 with TRBJ2-1, with TRBD2 identical over 9 bases. The CDR3 spans 15 residues. The V gene's germline CDR1 is MDHEN and CDR2 SYDVKM. The J segment lost 1 base and the V segment lost 2 bases, leaving 0 bases of the junction unmatched. The CDR3 loop is CASSLLAGSYNEQFF. CDR3 sequence (DNA): TGTGCCAGCAGTTTACTAGCGGGGTCCTACAATGAGCAGTTCTTC.

The sample holds many counts of this clonotype. The V and J genes are TRBV30 and TRBJ2-7; D remains unclear. This CDR3 region has 11 residues. In germline, CDR1 is GTSNPN, CDR2 SVGIG (reference sequence). The V end lost 3 bases, the J end lost 0 bases, and 3 bases lay between the germline ends. The CDR3 coding sequence is TGTGCCTGGAGAAGCTCCTACGAGCAGTACTTC. It is translated as CAWRSSYEQYF.